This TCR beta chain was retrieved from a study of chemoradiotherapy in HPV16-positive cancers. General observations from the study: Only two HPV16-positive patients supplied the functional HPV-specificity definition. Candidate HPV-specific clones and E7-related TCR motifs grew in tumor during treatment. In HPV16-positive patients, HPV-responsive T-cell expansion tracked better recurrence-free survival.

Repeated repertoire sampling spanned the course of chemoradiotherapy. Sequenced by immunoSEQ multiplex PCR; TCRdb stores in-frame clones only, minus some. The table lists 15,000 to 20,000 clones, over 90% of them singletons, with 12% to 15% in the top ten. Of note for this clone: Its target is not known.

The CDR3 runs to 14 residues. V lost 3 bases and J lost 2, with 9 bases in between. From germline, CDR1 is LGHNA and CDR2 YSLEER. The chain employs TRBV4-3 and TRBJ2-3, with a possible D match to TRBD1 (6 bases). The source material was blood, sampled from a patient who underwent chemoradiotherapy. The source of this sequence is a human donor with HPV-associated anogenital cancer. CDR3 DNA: TGCGCCAGCAGCCACAGGGGAGACACAGATACGCAGTATTTT. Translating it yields CASSHRGDTDTQYF.